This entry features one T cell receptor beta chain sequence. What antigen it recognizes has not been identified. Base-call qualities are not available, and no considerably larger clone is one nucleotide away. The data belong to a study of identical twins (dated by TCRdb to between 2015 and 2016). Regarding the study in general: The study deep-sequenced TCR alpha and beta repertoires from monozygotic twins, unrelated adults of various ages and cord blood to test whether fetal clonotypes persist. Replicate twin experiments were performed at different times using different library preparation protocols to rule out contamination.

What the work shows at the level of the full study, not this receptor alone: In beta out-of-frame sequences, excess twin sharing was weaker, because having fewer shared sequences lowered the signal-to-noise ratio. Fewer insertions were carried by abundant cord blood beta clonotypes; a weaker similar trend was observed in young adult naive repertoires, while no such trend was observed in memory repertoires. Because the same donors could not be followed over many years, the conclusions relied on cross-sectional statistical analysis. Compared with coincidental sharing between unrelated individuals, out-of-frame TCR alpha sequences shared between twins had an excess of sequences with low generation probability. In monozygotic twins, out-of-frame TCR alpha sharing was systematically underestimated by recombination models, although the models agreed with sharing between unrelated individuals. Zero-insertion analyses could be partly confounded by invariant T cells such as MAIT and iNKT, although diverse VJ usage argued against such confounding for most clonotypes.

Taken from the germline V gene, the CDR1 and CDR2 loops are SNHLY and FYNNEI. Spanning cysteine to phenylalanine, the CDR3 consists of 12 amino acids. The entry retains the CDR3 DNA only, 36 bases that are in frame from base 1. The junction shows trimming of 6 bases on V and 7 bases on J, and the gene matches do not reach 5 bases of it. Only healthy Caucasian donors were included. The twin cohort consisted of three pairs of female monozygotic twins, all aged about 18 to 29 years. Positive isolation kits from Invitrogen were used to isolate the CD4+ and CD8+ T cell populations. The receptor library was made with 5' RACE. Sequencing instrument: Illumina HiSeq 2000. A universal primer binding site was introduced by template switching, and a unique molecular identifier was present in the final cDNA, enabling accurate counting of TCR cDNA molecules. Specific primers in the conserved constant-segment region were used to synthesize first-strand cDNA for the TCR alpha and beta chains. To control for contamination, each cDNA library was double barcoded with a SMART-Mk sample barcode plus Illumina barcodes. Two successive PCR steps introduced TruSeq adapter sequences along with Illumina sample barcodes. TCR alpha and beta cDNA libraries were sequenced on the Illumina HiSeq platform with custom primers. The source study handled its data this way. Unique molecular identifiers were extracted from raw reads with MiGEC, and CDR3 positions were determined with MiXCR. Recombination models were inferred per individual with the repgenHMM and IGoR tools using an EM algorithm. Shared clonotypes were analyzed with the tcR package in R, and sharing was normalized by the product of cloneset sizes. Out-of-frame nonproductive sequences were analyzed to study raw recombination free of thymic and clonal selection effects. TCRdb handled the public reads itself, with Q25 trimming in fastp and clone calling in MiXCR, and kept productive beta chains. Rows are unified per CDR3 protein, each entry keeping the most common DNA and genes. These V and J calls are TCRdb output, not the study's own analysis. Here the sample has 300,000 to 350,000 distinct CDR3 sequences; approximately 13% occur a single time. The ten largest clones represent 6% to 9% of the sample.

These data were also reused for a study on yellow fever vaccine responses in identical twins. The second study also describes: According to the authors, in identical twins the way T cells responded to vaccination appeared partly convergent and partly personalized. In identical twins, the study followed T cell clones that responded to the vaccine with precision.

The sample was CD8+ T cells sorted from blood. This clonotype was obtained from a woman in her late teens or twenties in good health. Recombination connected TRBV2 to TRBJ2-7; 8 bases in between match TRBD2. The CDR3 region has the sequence CASSRGTSEQYF. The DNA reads TGTGCCAGCAGCCGGGGGACTAGTGAGCAGTACTTC.